This T cell receptor (beta chain) was found in a study of identical twins. Findings of the study overall: Insertions were fewer in abundant cord blood beta clonotypes, whereas memory repertoires showed none of this pattern. Among monozygotic twins, out-of-frame TCR alpha sharing exceeded what models predicted.

The CDR3 is 15 amino acids. V was clipped by 1 base and J by 1 base, with 10 bases between them. Looked up from germline, CDR1 is MGHRA and CDR2 is YSYEKL. This clonotype was detected a few times. The target antigen is unknown. A universal primer site was added by template switching, and unique molecular identifiers were carried by the cDNA. MiXCR was run by TCRdb on the 5' RACE reads, yielding one entry per CDR3 protein. The sample lists about 550,000 distinct CDR3 sequences; around 22% were seen once. The sample was also linked to a second study, of yellow fever vaccine responses in identical twins.

V is TRBV4-1 and J is TRBJ2-5; no clear D. The sample was CD4+ T cells sorted from blood. This clonotype was obtained from a woman between 18 and 29 years old in good health. As DNA, the CDR3 is TGCGCCAGCAGCCAAGGTCGTTGGGCCCAAGAGACCCAGTACTTC. Amino acids: CASSQGRWAQETQYF.